This T cell receptor beta chain was retrieved from a study of T cell repertoires in cytomegalovirus infection. Regarding the study as a whole: The study found HLA-C-restricted CMV-specific TCR beta clonotypes dominating the ex vivo response.

This clonotype was seen repeatedly, ten times or more. Its antigen remains unknown. Germline CDR1 is SGHKS and CDR2 is YYEKEE (reference sequence). Trimming left V 4 bases short and J 9 bases short, with 8 bases between. CDR3 length equals 11 residues. TCRdb ran MiXCR on the reads and lists one entry per CDR3 protein. The data show 110,000 to 150,000 distinct CDR3 sequences, about 6.1% seen once. This TCR was recovered from a human donor in good health (CMV status not recorded). Some clones in this sample may be carry-over from other donors' samples. Specimen: PBMCs. The chain employs TRBV5-5 and TRBJ2-1, with D unclear. The CDR3 DNA follows: TGTGCCAGCAGCCTGTTGGGTGAGCAGTTCTTC. It yields the protein CASSLLGEQFF.